The 13 T cell receptor beta chains presented below share a single source sample, sequenced in a study of metastatic and nonmetastatic thyroid tumors (dated by TCRdb to between 2020 and 2021). No treatment had been received by any patient before thyroid surgery. Library method: PCR. TCRdb records Illumina HiSeq 4000 as the sequencer. TCRdb reprocessed the public reads (quality trimming at Q25 with fastp, clone calling with MiXCR) and kept in-frame beta chains. The sample profile shows about 93,000 clones; roughly 12% of them were found once. The ten largest account for about 10% of the sample. What was sequenced was blood. These receptors were collected from a female donor with papillary thyroid cancer or a benign thyroid nodule (not recorded which). Some clones in this sample may be carry-over from other donors' samples.

This clone was detected many times. The rearrangement joins TRBV6-1 to TRBJ2-7; 7 bases fit TRBD2. V lost 6 bases to trimming and J lost 5 bases; unmatched junction nucleotides: 7. There are 13 residues in the CDR3. Per germline, CDR1 MNHNS and CDR2 SASEGT. Written as DNA, the CDR3 is TGTGCCAGCAGCTACCGGGCGGGAGACGAGCAGTACTTC. Translated: CASSYRAGDEQYF.

This clone was observed many times. V gene TRBV6-1 combines with J gene TRBJ2-3; the match to TRBD2 covers 7 bases. V gave up 1 base and J gave up 0 bases; unmatched junction bases: 1. Germline-derived CDR1 and CDR2 are MNHNS and SASEGT. The CDR3 has 15 amino acids. The CDR3 region has the DNA TGTGCCAGCAGTGAAGTGGGGGGGAGCACAGATACGCAGTATTTT. This sequence encodes CASSEVGGSTDTQYF.

CDR3 coding DNA: TGTGCCAGCGACAGGACAGGGCTCTACGAGCAGTACTTC. Translating gives CASDRTGLYEQYF. The chain uses TRBV6-1 and TRBJ2-7; TRBD1 matches at 8 bases. The junction had 6 bases not matched to a gene; V was cut back by 8 bases and J by 3 bases. Germline assignment: CDR1 MNHNS and CDR2 SASEGT. The CDR3 contains 13 residues.

This clone was seen more than once but under ten times. A much more abundant neighbour one base away suggests this may be a read error. V and J are TRBV7-2 and TRBJ2-1, with TRBD2 identical over 10 bases. Germline values: CDR1 SGHTA, CDR2 FQGNSA. This CDR3 is 16 amino acids long. The CDR3, as DNA: TGTGCCGGCAGCTTATCGGGAGCGGGAGGGCTAAGTGAGCAGTTCTTC. Protein sequence: CAGSLSGAGGLSEQFF.

Many counts were recorded for this clone. The rearrangement uses TRBV3-1 and TRBJ1-2; TRBD1 matches at 9 bases. The V gene end was trimmed by 0 bases and the J gene end by 3 bases; junction bases not matched to a gene: 8. Germline assignment: CDR1 LGHDT and CDR2 YNNKEL (reference sequence). This CDR3 is built from 17 residues. Here the CDR3 DNA reads TGTGCCAGCAGCCAAGACACGAGAACAGGGGGCTACTATGGCTACACCTTC. Amino acids: CASSQDTRTGGYYGYTF. The full variable domain, completed using reference TRBV3-1 and TRBJ1-2, is DTAVSQTPKYLVTQMGNDKSIKCEQNLGHDTMYWYKQDSKKFLKIMFSYNNKELIINETVPNRFSPKSPDKAHLNLHINSLELGDSAVYFCASSQDTRTGGYYGYTFGSGTRLTVV.

Note on this clone: Its ends do not fully match the called genes, so a read error is possible. This chain links TRBV5-1 with TRBJ1-5; no firm D call. The CDR3 has 16 amino acids. The germline V gene has CDR1 SGHRS and CDR2 YFSETQ. CDR3 loop: CPSSPITWYSNQPQHF. CDR3 bases: TGCCCCAGCAGCCCAATTACATGGTATAGCAATCAGCCCCAGCATTTT.

This clone was observed at least ten times. The gene calls are TRBV10-3 and TRBJ1-5; 12 bases are a match to TRBD1. This CDR3 is built from 13 residues. Germline V CDR1 and CDR2: ENHRY, SYGVKD. Trimming cost V 11 bases and J 4 bases; bases outside gene matches: 3. The CDR3 protein is CASGQGANQPQHF. The CDR3 region has the DNA TGTGCCTCGGGACAGGGGGCTAATCAGCCCCAGCATTTT.

The chain recombines TRBV7-2 with TRBJ1-2; D gene uncertain. V shed 2 bases and J shed 2 bases, with 12 bases lying between them. The CDR3 is 15 residues long. The V gene's germline CDR1 is SGHTA and CDR2 FQGNSA. In DNA form, the CDR3 reads TGTGCCAGCAGCTTATCGCCAGGTTCGAACTATGGCTACACCTTC. It translates to CASSLSPGSNYGYTF.

V gene TRBV2 combines with J gene TRBJ1-5; D not certain. CDR1 is SNHLY and CDR2 is FYNNEI in the germline V gene. V was trimmed by 3 bases and J by 0 bases, leaving 9 bases between them. The CDR3 has 15 amino acids. The CDR3 DNA is TGTGCCAGCAGTGAGGCCTATGGTAGCAATCAGCCCCAGCATTTT. Its protein product is CASSEAYGSNQPQHF.

A note on this clone: One end of the junction is discordant with germline, which a read error may explain. The chain joins TRBV9 to TRBJ2-3; 7 nucleotides match TRBD1. Per the germline V gene, CDR1 is SGDLS and CDR2 is YYNGEE. The CDR3 length is 14 residues. The CDR3 region has the DNA TGTTCCAGCAGCCATGACAGGGTGACAGATACGCAGTATTTT. It is translated as CSSSHDRVTDTQYF.

The rearrangement links TRBV12-3 or TRBV12-4 to TRBJ2-1; D remains ambiguous. The CDR3 runs 17 residues. The V end was cut by 6 bases, the J end by 7 bases, with 25 bases between. The CDR3 spells CASSEPASAVWGNEQFF. DNA for the CDR3: TGTGCCAGCAGCGAGCCTGCTTCGGCGGTCTGGGGAAATGAGCAGTTCTTC.

The V gene is TRBV6-5, the J gene TRBJ2-7; D ambiguous. CDR3 length: 15 amino acids. Germline V gene lookup returns CDR1 MNHEY and CDR2 SVGAGI. Trimming removed 0 bases at V and 0 bases at J, with 9 bases between. CDR3 bases: TGTGCCAGCAGTTACTCGGCACGAAGCTCCTACGAGCAGTACTTC. Protein: CASSYSARSSYEQYF.

In this sample, this clone turned up many times. The rearrangement links TRBV6-2 or TRBV6-3 to TRBJ1-4; D is ambiguous. Germline-derived CDR1 and CDR2 are MNHEY and SVGEGT. Trimming cost V 2 bases and J 0 bases, with 13 bases left between them. CDR3 size: 17 residues. The CDR3 loop is CASSYGLGVATNEKLFF. Here the CDR3 DNA reads TGTGCCAGCAGTTACGGGCTGGGTGTCGCAACTAATGAAAAACTGTTTTTT.